A selection of T cell receptor beta chains follows, all from one sample in a study of T cell changes during pregnancy in multiple sclerosis. Profiling relied on immunoSEQ multiplex PCR, and the TCRdb table lists in-frame clones only, not all of them. The data show roughly 54,000 clones, roughly 90% seen once. Material: CD4+ T cells from peripheral blood mononuclear cells, obtained after pregnancy. The source is a female donor with multiple sclerosis, enrolled in a pregnancy study. CDR3s include the opening cysteine and the closing phenylalanine or tryptophan. Clone size is not always given. Where it is, it says once, few, many or a class for expanded clones.

cdr3_aa j_call clone_size v_call
CASSFRQADYEQYF TRBJ2-7 . TRBV7-8
CASSLGAYGDTQYF TRBJ2-3 . TRBV7-2
CASGTGRNTEAFF TRBJ1-1 once TRBV19
CASSLVGQGPLWYTF TRBJ1-2 . TRBV5-6
CASSLQEGRPQHF TRBJ1-5 . TRBV5-5
CASSFLGRNSYGYTF TRBJ1-2 . TRBV5-5
CASSLGSAGGSVGETQYF TRBJ2-5 . TRBV5-1
CASSPGRDTAAGANVLTF TRBJ2-6 . TRBV5-1
CASSLTSLHEQFF TRBJ2-1 once TRBV13
CASSLGTGNSPLHF TRBJ1-6 . TRBV7-2
CASSLVVGIGGYEQYF TRBJ2-7 . TRBV7-2
CASSYSGPGDYNEQFF TRBJ2-1 . TRBV19
CASSLEGGRRSNYGYTF TRBJ1-2 few TRBV5-6
CASGPGTGGADTQYF TRBJ2-3 . TRBV6-4
CASSVGPDSTGELFF TRBJ2-2 . TRBV9
CASSGGSTAFF TRBJ1-1 . TRBV11-2
CASSPDRGGTDTQYF TRBJ2-3 once TRBV2
CASSSRVFSGANVLTF TRBJ2-6 once TRBV27